The 29 T cell receptor beta chains reported below all come from one sample, sequenced in a study of shared T cell receptors in the human thymus. Repertoires were generated with immunoSEQ multiplex PCR, while TCRdb's copy carries only in-frame clones and drops some. The data hold approximately 730,000 clones, with approximately 85% observed a single time. These data were also reused for a study on human thymus T cells.

What was sequenced was thymocytes. These receptors came from a girl younger than two with a congenital heart defect.

V gene TRBV7-9 combines with J gene TRBJ1-5; D may be TRBD1 (5 bases). The V and J ends lost 5 bases and 7 bases respectively, with 15 bases between them. CDR3 size: 14 residues. Germline CDR1 reads SEHNR; CDR2 reads FQNEAQ (reference sequence). CDR3 bases: TGTGCCAGCAGCCCAGGACATCTCCGCCAGCCCCAGCATTTT. Translating gives CASSPGHLRQPQHF.

The rearrangement links TRBV7-9 to TRBJ1-1; a weak D match, TRBD1 (5 bases). Trimming stripped 4 bases from V and 3 bases from J, with 12 bases between. In germline, CDR1 is SEHNR, CDR2 FQNEAQ (reference sequence). This CDR3 spans 14 amino acids. CDR3 sequence reads: CASSSPRGDTEAFF. CDR3 nucleotide sequence: TGTGCCAGCAGCTCCCCACGGGGGGACACTGAAGCTTTCTTT.

This chain uses TRBV11-2 with TRBJ1-1; 8 bases are shared with TRBD1. The CDR3 totals 15 residues. The V segment lost 5 bases and the J segment 1 base; nucleotides outside the gene matches: 6. Germline-derived CDR1 and CDR2 are SGHAT and FQNNGV. DNA for the CDR3: TGTGCCAGCAGCCCCCGGACAGGGAGGAACACTGAAGCTTTCTTT. Protein sequence: CASSPRTGRNTEAFF. Looking up the rest from reference TRBV11-2 and TRBJ1-1 gives the full variable domain: EAGVAQSPRYKIIEKRQSVAFWCNPISGHATLYWYQQILGQGPKLLIQFQNNGVVDDSQLPKDRFSAERLKGVDSTLKIQPAKLEDSAVYLCASSPRTGRNTEAFFGQGTRLTVV.

The gene calls are TRBV30 and TRBJ1-4; D is undetermined. The CDR3 sequence is 14 residues long. Germline CDR1 and CDR2: GTSNPN and SVGIG (reference sequence). V was pared by 2 bases and J by 7 bases, with 14 bases between. The CDR3 region has the DNA TGTGCCTGGAGTTTAAACAGAGATTCTGAAAAACTGTTTTTT. Translation: CAWSLNRDSEKLFF. Based on the CDR3 plus reference TRBV30 and TRBJ1-4, the full variable domain is SQTIHQWPATLVQPVGSPLSLECTVEGTSNPNLYWYRQAAGRGLQLLFYSVGIGQISSEVPQNLSASRPQDRQFILSSKKLLLSDSGFYLCAWSLNRDSEKLFFGSGTQLSVL.

A remark on this clone: A read error may produce the germline difference seen at one junction end. The rearrangement uses TRBV7-7 and TRBJ2-3, with a possible D match to TRBD2 (6 bases). CDR1 is SSHAT, CDR2 FNYEAQ, per germline (reference sequence). The CDR3 extends over 16 amino acids. For the CDR3, the DNA is TGTGCTAGCAGCCCGCGCGCAGTTAGCGGTCCAGATACGCAGTATTTT. Its translation is CASSPRAVSGPDTQYF.

This clone showed up just once. The V and J genes are TRBV13 and TRBJ1-2; D unclear. The V end lost 0 bases, the J end lost 4 bases, and 18 bases lay between the germline ends. Germline V lookup: CDR1 PRHDT, CDR2 FYEKMQ (reference sequence). This CDR3 is built from 17 residues. The CDR3 sequence is CASSLGGVFGEGYGYTF. The CDR3 nucleotides read TGTGCCAGCAGCTTAGGCGGGGTTTTCGGGGAGGGCTATGGCTACACCTTC.

The CDR3 DNA reads TGTGCCAGTGCTTTCAGGGGCTATAATTCACCCCTCCACTTT. Its protein product is CASAFRGYNSPLHF. V usage is TRBV19 and J usage is TRBJ1-6; possibly TRBD1 for D (6 bases). V lost 8 bases and J 3 bases, leaving 11 bases between the germline ends. In germline, CDR1 is LNHDA, CDR2 SQIVND (reference sequence). The CDR3 has 14 amino acids.

The chain has TRBV5-6 and TRBJ1-2; 7 positions match TRBD1. Germline values: CDR1 SGHDT, CDR2 YYEEEE. This CDR3 spans 18 amino acids. V dropped 5 bases and J dropped 6; count of bases not matched to a gene: 22. The DNA for the CDR3 is TGTGCCAGCAGGGGCCTGGGGGGACAGCCCCCCGCGGGGAATGGCTACACCTTC. Translated, it gives CASRGLGGQPPAGNGYTF.

The chain employs TRBV6-5 and TRBJ2-1, with 8 nucleotides matching TRBD2. This CDR3 spans 16 amino acids. Germline trimming cut 0 bases from V and 7 bases from J; bases unmatched to any gene: 8. Looked up from germline, CDR1 is MNHEY and CDR2 is SVGAGI. As DNA, the CDR3 is TGTGCCAGCAGTTACTCGGGGGTTAGCGGGGAAAATGAGCAGTTCTTC. This gives the protein CASSYSGVSGENEQFF.

V usage is TRBV6-1 and J usage is TRBJ2-7; D is perhaps TRBD1 (5 bases). This CDR3 comprises 12 residues. The germline V gene encodes CDR1 MNHNS and CDR2 SASEGT. Trimming took off 7 bases at V and 0 bases at J, with 7 bases between the two ends. The CDR3 nucleotides read TGTGCCAGCACACAGGACTCCTACGAGCAGTACTTC. This encodes CASTQDSYEQYF.

The gene calls are TRBV7-2 and TRBJ2-3; TRBD2 agrees at 16 bases. CDR3 length: 19 residues. V gave up 5 bases and J gave up 0 bases; unmatched junction bases: 8. The V gene's germline CDR1 is SGHTA and CDR2 FQGNSA. The CDR3 here is CASSQIPGLAGGSTDTQYF. The CDR3, as DNA: TGTGCCAGCAGCCAAATCCCGGGACTAGCGGGGGGGAGCACAGATACGCAGTATTTT.

The rearrangement uses TRBV15 and TRBJ1-2; D is perhaps TRBD1 (6 bases). V was pared by 5 bases and J by 2 bases, with 18 bases between. Germline V gene lookup returns CDR1 LNHNV and CDR2 YYDKDF (reference sequence). The CDR3 totals 16 residues. The chain's CDR3 is CATSDFDGQLNYGYTF. DNA of the CDR3: TGTGCCACCAGCGATTTTGACGGACAGCTAAACTATGGCTACACCTTC.

This sequence joins TRBV4-1 and TRBJ1-2; 9 bases agree with TRBD1. Unmatched junction bases numbered 6, after V lost 7 bases and J lost 3 bases. CDR3 length equals 14 residues. CDR1 and CDR2 from the germline V gene are MGHRA and YSYEKL. DNA of the CDR3: TGCGCCAGCACAAGAACAGGGGGCGACTATGGCTACACCTTC. This gives the protein CASTRTGGDYGYTF.

A note on this clone: The sample holds other DNA sequences that translate to the same CDR3. The CDR3 sequence: CASSPPGQPQHF. CDR3 sequence (DNA): TGTGCCAGCAGCCCCCCAGGTCAGCCCCAGCATTTT. The rearrangement joins TRBV28 to TRBJ1-5; D is undetermined. The germline gives CDR1 MDHEN, CDR2 SYDVKM. Trimming cost V 6 bases and J 6 bases, with 9 bases left between them. The CDR3 is made up of 12 amino acids.

The chain has TRBV27 and TRBJ2-7, with a tentative D call TRBD1 (6 bases). Germline V CDR1 and CDR2: MNHEY, SMNVEV (reference sequence). Trimming pared 6 bases from V and 5 bases from J, leaving 20 bases between. The CDR3 spans 15 residues. CDR3: CASSQGPPSRNEQYF. CDR3 coding DNA: TGTGCCAGCAGCCAGGGGCCCCCCTCTAGGAACGAGCAGTACTTC.

The rearrangement links TRBV15 to TRBJ1-5; TRBD1 matches at 9 bases. CDR1 LNHNV and CDR2 YYDKDF come from the germline V gene (reference sequence). Trimming took 5 bases from V and 4 from J; bases not matched to a gene: 12. There are 17 residues in the CDR3. CDR3 residues: CATSSHWGQGLNQPQHF. For the CDR3, the DNA is TGTGCCACCAGCTCCCACTGGGGACAGGGACTTAATCAGCCCCAGCATTTT.

This clone has a single count. This rearrangement joins TRBV7-7 to TRBJ2-5; no reliable D call. The CDR3 totals 13 residues. CDR1 is SSHAT, CDR2 FNYEAQ, per germline (reference sequence). Trimming pared 2 bases from V and 4 bases from J, leaving 8 bases between. The CDR3 DNA reads TGTGCCAGCAGCTTAACAGTGGTAGAGACCCAGTACTTC. This encodes CASSLTVVETQYF.

The rearrangement joins TRBV7-2 to TRBJ2-1, with D perhaps TRBD2 (7 bases). V gave up 1 base and J gave up 4 bases, with 17 bases separating them. The CDR3 has 17 residues. Germline assignment: CDR1 SGHTA and CDR2 FQGNSA. CDR3 amino acids: CASSLVTRGGMYNEQFF. The CDR3 DNA is TGTGCCAGCAGCTTAGTTACGAGGGGGGGGATGTACAATGAGCAGTTCTTC.

The chain uses TRBV5-1 and TRBJ2-2; 7 nucleotides match TRBD1. J was trimmed by 1 base and V by 1 base; bases with no gene match: 4. CDR1 and CDR2 from the germline V gene are SGHRS and YFSETQ. This CDR3 is 16 amino acids long. CDR3 amino acids: CASSLSRTGNTGELFF. For the CDR3, the DNA is TGCGCCAGCAGCTTGTCGCGGACAGGGAACACCGGGGAGCTGTTTTTT.

This clone was seen a single time. The chain has TRBV11-2 and TRBJ2-5, with a weak D call TRBD1 (7 bases). V dropped 1 base and J dropped 6 bases, with 15 bases sitting between them. Germline V lookup: CDR1 SGHAT, CDR2 FQNNGV. CDR3 size: 15 residues. The CDR3 is CASSLASGGRKTQYF. The CDR3 DNA reads TGTGCCAGCAGCTTAGCCTCAGGGGGGCGGAAGACCCAGTACTTC. The whole variable domain, remainder taken from reference TRBV11-2 and TRBJ2-5, is EAGVAQSPRYKIIEKRQSVAFWCNPISGHATLYWYQQILGQGPKLLIQFQNNGVVDDSQLPKDRFSAERLKGVDSTLKIQPAKLEDSAVYLCASSLASGGRKTQYFGPGTRLLVL.

The genes are TRBV12-5 and TRBJ2-7; the D gene is possibly TRBD2 (6 bases). Between the trimmed V and J ends, which lost 0 bases and 4 bases, there was a span of 7 bases. CDR1 and CDR2 (germline): LGHNT, FRNRAP. The CDR3 is 13 residues long. The CDR3 bases are TGTGCTAGTGGTTTGGTACGGGGGTACGAGCAGTACTTC. Translating gives CASGLVRGYEQYF. Full variable domain (rest looked up from reference TRBV12-5 and TRBJ2-7): DARVTQTPRHKVTEMGQEVTMRCQPILGHNTVFWYRQTMMQGLELLAYFRNRAPLDDSGMPKDRFSAEMPDATLATLKIQPSEPRDSAVYFCASGLVRGYEQYFGPGTRLTVT.

V and J are TRBV7-6 and TRBJ1-5; 8 bases match TRBD1. Germline CDR1 and CDR2: SGHVS and FNYEAQ. This CDR3 has 17 amino acids. V shed 1 base, J shed 2 bases, and the junction held 7 bases outside the gene matches. CDR3 residues: CASSLGSGTGGNQPQHF. CDR3 DNA: TGTGCCAGCAGCTTAGGATCCGGGACAGGAGGCAATCAGCCCCAGCATTTT. Full variable domain (missing parts from reference TRBV7-6 and TRBJ1-5): GAGVSQSPRYKVTKRGQDVALRCDPISGHVSLYWYRQALGQGPEFLTYFNYEAQQDKSGLPNDRFSAERPEGSISTLTIQRTEQRDSAMYRCASSLGSGTGGNQPQHFGDGTRLSIL.

This clone was seen a few times. The chain employs TRBV27 and TRBJ1-5; 9 bases align to TRBD1. The V gene's germline CDR1 is MNHEY and CDR2 SMNVEV (reference sequence). The CDR3 runs to 15 residues. V shed 2 bases and J 5 bases; nucleotides not matched to a gene: 4. The CDR3 DNA reads TGTGCCAGCAGTTTAAGGGGACAGGGAGATCAGCCCCAGCATTTT. Translation: CASSLRGQGDQPQHF.

The V call is TRBV6-6, the J call TRBJ1-2; no clear D gene. Germline CDR1 reads MNHNY; CDR2 reads SVGAGI (reference sequence). Trimming removed 4 bases from V and 3 bases from J, with 6 bases in between. This CDR3 comprises 12 residues. The CDR3: CASSSRDYGYTF. As DNA, the CDR3 is TGTGCCAGCAGTTCTCGGGACTATGGCTACACCTTC.

This chain joins TRBV10-3 and TRBJ2-5; TRBD2 might be the D (6 bases). Trimming removed 0 bases from V and 3 bases from J, with 14 bases in between. The CDR3 is made up of 16 amino acids. CDR1 and CDR2 from the germline V gene are ENHRY and SYGVKD. CDR3 in DNA: TGTGCCATCAGTGAGTCGAATCTAGCGCGAAAAGAGACCCAGTACTTC. Protein sequence: CAISESNLARKETQYF.

The chain joins TRBV6-5 to TRBJ2-1, with 9 bases that match TRBD2. After removal of 5 bases from V and 6 bases from J, the junction contained 8 bases not matched to a gene. The CDR3 is 15 residues long. Per germline, CDR1 MNHEY and CDR2 SVGAGI. The CDR3: CASSPGLAPINEQFF. DNA of the CDR3: TGTGCCAGCAGTCCCGGACTAGCGCCAATCAATGAGCAGTTCTTC.

CDR3 sequence: CASSERGTQATNQPQHF. The CDR3 bases are TGTGCCAGCAGTGAAAGGGGGACCCAGGCAACCAATCAGCCCCAGCATTTT. The V gene is TRBV6-1, the J gene TRBJ1-5, with a possible D match to TRBD1 (6 bases). Germline V gives CDR1 MNHNS, CDR2 SASEGT. This CDR3 spans 17 amino acids. Deletions cut 2 bases from V and 3 bases from J, with 17 bases between.

This clone was seen just once. The J gene is TRBJ1-2, the V gene TRBV30, with D possibly matching TRBD1 (5 bases). CDR1 and CDR2 from the germline V gene are GTSNPN and SVGIG (reference sequence). V lost 0 bases and J 4 bases, leaving 12 bases between the germline ends. This CDR3 spans 14 amino acids. The CDR3 coding sequence is TGTGCCTGGAGTGTTACCAGAAGGGGCTATGGCTACACCTTC. Translating gives CAWSVTRRGYGYTF.

The J gene is TRBJ2-1, the V gene TRBV7-3, with 7 bases identical to TRBD1. Germline V gene lookup returns CDR1 SGHTA and CDR2 FQGTGA. V lost 1 base and J lost 5; bases outside the gene matches: 11. The CDR3 spans 17 residues. CDR3 DNA sequence: TGTGCCAGCAGCTTAAGGACGACAGGGTTTGGAAACAATGAGCAGTTCTTC. This sequence encodes CASSLRTTGFGNNEQFF.